This T cell receptor beta chain was recovered during a study of blood T cell repertoires in COVID-19. About the study: T cells, B-cell-depleted T cells, or PBMCs supplied cDNA or gDNA.

Deletions cut 3 bases from V and 4 bases from J, with 13 bases between. This CDR3 contains 15 residues. Germline V gene data show CDR1 as MNHNS and CDR2 as SASEGT. Original methodology: Estimation of nucleated cell counts was performed using reference gene primer amplification. Sequenced by immunoSEQ multiplex PCR; TCRdb stores in-frame clones only, minus some. That table gives V, J and clone size, and the DNA gave D and trimming. In the table there are roughly 250,000 clones, roughly 84% of which are singletons. The sequence was obtained from a woman aged 40 to 50 with active or convalescent COVID-19. The specimen was peripheral blood. The chain carries TRBV6-1 and TRBJ2-1; D unclear. Here the CDR3 DNA reads TGTGCCAGCAGTGAGCACCCGCGCGGATACAATGAGCAGTTCTTC. As protein: CASSEHPRGYNEQFF.